Described below is a single T cell receptor beta chain sequence and its context. As originally analysed: Amplified reference gene primers provided the basis for estimating nucleated cell counts. Clones were sequenced by immunoSEQ multiplex PCR, and TCRdb holds only the in-frame ones, with some missing. V and J calls and clone size are those listed in that table; D and trimming were worked out from the DNA. The sample includes approximately 280,000 clones, around 80% of them seen just once. This record comes from a study of blood T cell repertoires in COVID-19. Study context: Acute-phase and convalescent COVID-19 samples originated in the United States, Italy and Spain. In each case, the material was cDNA or gDNA derived from T cells, B-cell-depleted T cells, or PBMCs.

Those designated as exposed participants met a COVID-19 case within 2 weeks before study entry. Sequencing was carried out using PBMCs or T cells enriched from blood (not recorded which). The receptor's source is a man aged 40-55 years who had been exposed to COVID-19.

In DNA form, the CDR3 reads TGTGCCAGCAGCCCGGGGGGGGTGGGGGGCACAGATACGCAGTATTTT. Its protein product is CASSPGGVGGTDTQYF. The chain combines TRBV5-4 with TRBJ2-3; 8 nucleotides line up with TRBD2. The germline V gene has CDR1 SGHNT and CDR2 YYREEE (reference sequence). With 4 bases clipped from V and 1 base from J, the junction kept 8 bases outside the gene matches. The CDR3 runs 16 residues.